This passage covers 6 T cell receptor beta chains from one sample sequenced in a study of response to subunit inactivated influenza vaccine. TCRdb re-called the RT-PCR reads with MiXCR, one entry per CDR3 protein. The sample has about 520,000 distinct CDR3 sequences; about 25% are singletons. The input for sequencing was CD4+ T cells sorted from PBMCs, taken 5 days after vaccination. The origin of the receptors is a man between 50 and 59 years old who received an inactivated influenza vaccine.

The chain joins TRBV7-2 to TRBJ2-7, with D unclear. The germline gives CDR1 SGHTA, CDR2 FQGNSA. This CDR3 region has 13 residues. V lost 1 base and J lost 2, with 6 bases in between. As DNA, the CDR3 is TGTGCCAGCAGCTTAGATTCCCCCTACGAGCAGTACTTC. Its translation: CASSLDSPYEQYF.

The chain carries TRBV20-1 and TRBJ2-1, with D possibly TRBD2 on 5 matching bases. CDR3 length: 13 residues. V was pared by 5 bases and J by 9 bases, with 17 bases between. The germline CDR1 and CDR2 sequences are DFQATT and SNEGSKA (reference sequence). The CDR3 sequence: CSAQDSPKGEQFF. CDR3 coding DNA: TGCAGTGCTCAGGACTCCCCCAAGGGTGAGCAGTTCTTC.

V is TRBV7-2 and J is TRBJ2-5; D gene unclear. Germline lookup yields CDR1 SGHTA and CDR2 FQGNSA. The CDR3 loop spans 12 amino acids. V lost 3 bases and J lost 14, with 16 bases in between. CDR3 nucleotides: TGTGCCAGCAGCTTTATGGAGTCGTCAGTATACTTC. It codes for CASSFMESSVYF.

V usage is TRBV12-3 or TRBV12-4 and J usage is TRBJ2-7; 12 bases line up with TRBD2. There are 14 residues in the CDR3. Trimming cost V 3 bases and J 6 bases; bases outside gene matches: 3. CDR3 residues: CASSLTSGRGEQYF. The DNA for the CDR3 is TGTGCCAGCAGTTTGACTAGCGGGAGAGGCGAGCAGTACTTC.

The chain is built from TRBV7-2 and TRBJ1-5, with TRBD1 matching 10 bases. V lost 4 bases, J lost 4 bases, and 4 bases stayed unmatched. The germline gives CDR1 SGHTA, CDR2 FQGNSA. This CDR3 has 15 amino acids. This CDR3 reads CASSSTGGENQPQHF. Written as DNA, the CDR3 is TGTGCCAGCAGCTCGACAGGGGGCGAAAATCAGCCCCAGCATTTT.

The rearrangement links TRBV7-8 to TRBJ1-5; D is unresolved. CDR1 and CDR2 (germline): SGHVS, FQNEAQ. CDR3 size: 15 residues. The germline V and J ends were trimmed by 1 base and 3 bases, with 10 bases remaining between them. The CDR3 DNA is TGTGCCAGCAGCTTAGGAGTGACTTACAATCAGCCCCAGCATTTT. As protein: CASSLGVTYNQPQHF.